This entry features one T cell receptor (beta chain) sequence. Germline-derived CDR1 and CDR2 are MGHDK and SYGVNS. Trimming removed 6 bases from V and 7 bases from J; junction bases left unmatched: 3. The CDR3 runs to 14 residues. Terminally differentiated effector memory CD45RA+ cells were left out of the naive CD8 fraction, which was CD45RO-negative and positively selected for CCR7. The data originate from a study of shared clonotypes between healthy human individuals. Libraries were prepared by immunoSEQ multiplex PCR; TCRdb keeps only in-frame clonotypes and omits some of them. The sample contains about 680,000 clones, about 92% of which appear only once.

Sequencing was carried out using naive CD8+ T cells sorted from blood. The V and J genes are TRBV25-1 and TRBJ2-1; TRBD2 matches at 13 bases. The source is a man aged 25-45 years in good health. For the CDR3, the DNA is TGTGCCAGCAGCGGACTAGCGGGAGATAATGAGCAGTTCTTC. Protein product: CASSGLAGDNEQFF.